This T cell receptor (beta chain) comes out of a study of blood T cell repertoires in COVID-19. Study as a whole: Acute and convalescent COVID-19 samples came from the United States, Italy and Spain.

This clone was observed a single time. Enrollment of patients from Seattle took place during active infection, with longitudinal follow-up. Trimming removed 4 bases at V and 3 bases at J, with 3 bases between. Per the germline V gene, CDR1 is SGHTA and CDR2 is FQGNSA. This CDR3 comprises 12 residues. In the authors' methods: Amplifying reference gene primers gave estimates of nucleated cell counts. The assay was immunoSEQ multiplex PCR, and TCRdb's table has in-frame clones only and misses some. For V, J and clone size, that table is used; D and trimming come from the DNA. The table records 200,000 to 250,000 clones, 80% to 85% of them present only once.

Sequencing used peripheral blood. V usage is TRBV7-2 and J usage is TRBJ2-2, with no clear D. The sequence came from a woman aged 80 or over with COVID-19, enrolled during active disease. The CDR3 nucleotides are TGTGCCAGCAGCTACTACACCGGGGAGCTGTTTTTT. It encodes CASSYYTGELFF.